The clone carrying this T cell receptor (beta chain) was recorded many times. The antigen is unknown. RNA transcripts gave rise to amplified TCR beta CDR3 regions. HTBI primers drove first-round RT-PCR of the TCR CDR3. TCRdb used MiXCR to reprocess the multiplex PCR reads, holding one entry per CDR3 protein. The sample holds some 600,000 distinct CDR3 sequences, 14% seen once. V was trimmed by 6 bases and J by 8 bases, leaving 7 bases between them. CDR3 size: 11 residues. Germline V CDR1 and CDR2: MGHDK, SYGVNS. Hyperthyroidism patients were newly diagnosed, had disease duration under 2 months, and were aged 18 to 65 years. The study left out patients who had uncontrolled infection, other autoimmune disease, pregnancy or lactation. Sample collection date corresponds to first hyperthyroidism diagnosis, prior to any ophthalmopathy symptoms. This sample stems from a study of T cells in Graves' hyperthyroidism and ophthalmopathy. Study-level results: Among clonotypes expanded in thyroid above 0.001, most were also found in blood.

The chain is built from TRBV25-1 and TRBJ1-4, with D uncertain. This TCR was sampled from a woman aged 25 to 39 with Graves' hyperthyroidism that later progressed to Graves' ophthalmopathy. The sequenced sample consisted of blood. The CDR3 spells CASRVGEKLFF. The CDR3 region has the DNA TGTGCCAGCAGGGTAGGGGAAAAACTGTTTTTT. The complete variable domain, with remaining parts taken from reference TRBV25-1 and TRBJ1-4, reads EADIYQTPRYLVIGTGKKITLECSQTMGHDKMYWYQQDPGMELHLIHYSYGVNSTEKGDLSSESTVSRIRTEHFPLTLESARPSHTSQYLCASRVGEKLFFGSGTQLSVL.